The T cell receptor beta chain described here comes from a study of beta chain features in type 1 diabetes (dated by TCRdb to between 2018 and 2020). Some background on the complete study: No differences in mean age, gender distribution, total cell number or subset yield were found between patients and healthy donors. Across all samples, almost 110 million sorted cells were examined, and cell number per subset correlated strongly with RNA yield. In the study, recently diagnosed type 1 diabetes patients and matched healthy donors were compared on the TCRB repertoires of their sorted circulating CD4+ T cell subsets. Whereas all 30 or so donors provided naive and central memory subsets, regulatory and stem cell-like memory subsets were isolated from just 8 patients and roughly eight healthy donors. Points the paper makes about the study in general: Shorter templates might have been favored by PCR, but patient and control samples were amplified and corrected together, so both groups would have been affected equally by any skew. At VDJ recombination sites, patients with type 1 diabetes made fewer insertions and deleted more nucleotides, a pattern implying thymic rearrangement abnormalities. Because cDNA was sequenced instead of genomic DNA, activated cells with high expression could be over-represented, although the groups did not differ in activation or CD3 levels. Naive, central memory and regulatory TCRB repertoires appeared to be more similar among patients than among healthy donors. HLA sub-analyses involved small numbers of individuals, so any influence of HLA type on TCRB rearrangement remained unresolved. Type 1 diabetes patients showed a moderate but significant shortening of TCRB CDR3 length in all four CD4+ subsets.

V sheds 3 bases and J sheds 6 bases, leaving 9 bases between their ends. The CDR3 measures 12 amino acids from cysteine to phenylalanine. Just CDR3 DNA is preserved here, 36 bases in frame from base 1. As encoded in the germline V gene, CDR1 is KGHSH while CDR2 is LQKENI. A single peripheral blood draw of around 0.11 L on average was collected from each donor into heparinised tubes. A BD FACSAria II and a panel including CD45RO, CCR7, CD25, CD127, CD95 and CD27 were used to sort naive, central memory, regulatory and stem cell-like memory CD4+ T cells. A purity above 95% was achieved for all sorted populations. PBMCs were isolated right away by Lymphoprep density gradient centrifugation and were stained directly, without culture. To minimize batch effects, samples were stained and sorted in pairs, one healthy donor with one patient per experiment. This clone was counted only a few times. The antigen it binds to is not known. Base qualities are not provided; no much larger clone lies one nucleotide away.

The entire isolated RNA was reverse transcribed using the High Capacity cDNA Reverse Transcription Kit, and thus expressed TCRB transcripts were sequenced. Naive, central memory and regulatory T cell samples underwent deep immunoSEQ sequencing, averaging about 3.57 million total reads per sample. Sorted cells were lysed in RLT buffer, and RNA was extracted using DNase-treated RNeasy Micro or Mini kits according to cell number. Each cell subset was processed separately to prevent cross-contamination, with patient and healthy donor samples processed together. Using the immunoSEQ multiplex PCR, TCRB sequences were amplified from cDNA into 87-bp fragments spanning the CDR3 region. Sequencing of the amplicons was done on the Illumina HiSeq platform. Concerning the study's data processing: PCR bias was computationally corrected using synthetic template baselines, reads within Hamming distance 2 were collapsed, and singletons that could not be merged were discarded. Reads were aligned to IMGT to assign V, D and J genes, CDR3 length, and insertions or deletions at six rearrangement sites. Within each subset, clonotype counts were normalized to the number of sorted cells before true diversity and Gini coefficients were calculated with the tcR R package. The overlap coefficient, calculated on TCRB nucleotide sequences, was used to quantify repertoire sharing. Out-of-frame TCRB sequences from naive cells were analyzed to stand in for the pre-selection repertoire. TCRdb provides this immuneACCESS table in a form limited to in-frame rearrangements. Some clones are lacking; in checked studies, under half of them reflect an unresolved V gene, and why the rest are absent is not known. The D gene and trimming were derived from the DNA, and the V and J assignments and clone size from that table. A total of around 650,000 clones appear in this sample, around 12% of them only once. The biggest ten clones account for approximately 0.11% of the sample.

The material sequenced was naive CD4+ T cells from blood. The sample's cell subset or site label is to be understood as: true naive CD4+ T cells. The clonotype originates from a man under 40 with type 1 diabetes. The receptor chain draws on TRBV18 and TRBJ2-7; no D gene call is confident. In nucleotide form, the sequence is TGTGCCAGCTCACCCCGTTTTGGCGAGCAGTACTTC. It translates to CASSPRFGEQYF. Extended through the reference TRBV18 and TRBJ2-7 proteins, this CDR3 yields the full variable domain: NAGVMQNPRHLVRRRGQEARLRCSPMKGHSHVYWYRQLPEEGLKFMVYLQKENIIDESGMPKERFSAEFPKEGPSILRIQQVVRGDSAAYFCASSPRFGEQYFGPGTRLTVT.